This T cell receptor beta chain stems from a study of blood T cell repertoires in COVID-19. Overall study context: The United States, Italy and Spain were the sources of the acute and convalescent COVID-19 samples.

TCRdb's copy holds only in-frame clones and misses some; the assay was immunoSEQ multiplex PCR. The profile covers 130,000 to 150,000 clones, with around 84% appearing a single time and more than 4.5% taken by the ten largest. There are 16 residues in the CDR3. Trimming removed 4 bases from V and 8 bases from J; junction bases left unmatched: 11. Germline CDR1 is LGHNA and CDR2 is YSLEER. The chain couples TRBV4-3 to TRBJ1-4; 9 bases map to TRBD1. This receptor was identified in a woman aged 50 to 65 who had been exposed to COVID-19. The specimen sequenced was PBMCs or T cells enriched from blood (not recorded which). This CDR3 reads CASSRENRGLGEKLFF. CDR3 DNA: TGCGCCAGCAGCCGAGAGAACAGGGGGCTGGGGGAAAAACTGTTTTTT.